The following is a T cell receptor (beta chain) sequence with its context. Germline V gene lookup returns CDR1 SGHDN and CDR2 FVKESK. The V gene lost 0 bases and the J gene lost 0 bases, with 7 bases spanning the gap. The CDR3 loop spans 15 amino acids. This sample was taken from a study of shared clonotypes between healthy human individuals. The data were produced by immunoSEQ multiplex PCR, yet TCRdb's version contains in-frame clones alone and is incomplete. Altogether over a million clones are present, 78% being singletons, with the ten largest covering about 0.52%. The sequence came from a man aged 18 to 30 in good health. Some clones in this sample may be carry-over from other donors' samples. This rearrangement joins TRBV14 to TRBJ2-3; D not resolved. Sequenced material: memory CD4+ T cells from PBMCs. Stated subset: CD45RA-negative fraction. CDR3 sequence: CASSQEGHSTDTQYF. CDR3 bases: TGTGCCAGCAGCCAAGAAGGGCATAGCACAGATACGCAGTATTTT.